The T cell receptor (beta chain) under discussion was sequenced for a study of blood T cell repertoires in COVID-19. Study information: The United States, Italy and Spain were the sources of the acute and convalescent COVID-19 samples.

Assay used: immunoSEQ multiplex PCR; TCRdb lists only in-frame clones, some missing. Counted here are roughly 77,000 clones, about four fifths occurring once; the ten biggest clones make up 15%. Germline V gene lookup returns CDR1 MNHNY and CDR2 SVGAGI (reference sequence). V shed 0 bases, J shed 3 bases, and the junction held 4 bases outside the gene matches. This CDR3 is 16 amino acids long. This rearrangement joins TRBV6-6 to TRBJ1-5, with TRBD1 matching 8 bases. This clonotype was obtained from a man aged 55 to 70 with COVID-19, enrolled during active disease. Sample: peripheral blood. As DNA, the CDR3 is TGTGCCAGCAGTTACTCGACAGGGGACATCAATCAGCCCCAGCATTTT. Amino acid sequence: CASSYSTGDINQPQHF.